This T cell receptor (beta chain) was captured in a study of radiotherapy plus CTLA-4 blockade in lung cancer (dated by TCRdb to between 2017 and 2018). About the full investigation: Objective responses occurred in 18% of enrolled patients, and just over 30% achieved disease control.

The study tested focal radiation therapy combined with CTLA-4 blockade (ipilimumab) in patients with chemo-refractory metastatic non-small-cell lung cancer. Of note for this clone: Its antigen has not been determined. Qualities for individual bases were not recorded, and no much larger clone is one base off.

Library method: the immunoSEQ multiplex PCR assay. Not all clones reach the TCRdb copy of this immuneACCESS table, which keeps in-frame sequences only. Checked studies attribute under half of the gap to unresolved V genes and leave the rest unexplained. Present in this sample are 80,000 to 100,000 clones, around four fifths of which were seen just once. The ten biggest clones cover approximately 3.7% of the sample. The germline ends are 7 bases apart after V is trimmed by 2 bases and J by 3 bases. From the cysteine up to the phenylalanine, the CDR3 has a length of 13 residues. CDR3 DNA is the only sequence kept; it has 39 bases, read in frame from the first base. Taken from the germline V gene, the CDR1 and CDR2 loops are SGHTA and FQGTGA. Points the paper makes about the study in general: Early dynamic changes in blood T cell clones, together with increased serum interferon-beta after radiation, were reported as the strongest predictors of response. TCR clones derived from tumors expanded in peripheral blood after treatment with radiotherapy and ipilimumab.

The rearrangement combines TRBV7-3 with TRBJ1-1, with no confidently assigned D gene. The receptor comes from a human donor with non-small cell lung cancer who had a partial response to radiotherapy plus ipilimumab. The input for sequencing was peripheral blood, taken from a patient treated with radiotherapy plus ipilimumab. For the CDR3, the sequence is CASSLFSDTEAFF. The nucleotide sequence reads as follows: TGTGCCAGCAGCTTATTCTCGGACACTGAAGCTTTCTTT.